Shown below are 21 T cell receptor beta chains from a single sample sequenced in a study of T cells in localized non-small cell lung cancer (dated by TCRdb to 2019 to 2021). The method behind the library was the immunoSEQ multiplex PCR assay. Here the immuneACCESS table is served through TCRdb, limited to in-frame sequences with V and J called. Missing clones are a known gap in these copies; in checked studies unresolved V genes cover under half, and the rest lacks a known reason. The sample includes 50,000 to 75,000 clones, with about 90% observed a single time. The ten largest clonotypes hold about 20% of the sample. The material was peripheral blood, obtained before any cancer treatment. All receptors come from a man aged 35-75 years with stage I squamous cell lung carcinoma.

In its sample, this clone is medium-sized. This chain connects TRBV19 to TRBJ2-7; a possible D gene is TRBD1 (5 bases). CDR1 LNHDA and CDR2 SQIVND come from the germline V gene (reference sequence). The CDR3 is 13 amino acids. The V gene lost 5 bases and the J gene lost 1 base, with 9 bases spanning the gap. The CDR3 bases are TGTGCCAGTAGTCGGACACTATCCTACGAGCAGTACTTC. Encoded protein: CASSRTLSYEQYF.

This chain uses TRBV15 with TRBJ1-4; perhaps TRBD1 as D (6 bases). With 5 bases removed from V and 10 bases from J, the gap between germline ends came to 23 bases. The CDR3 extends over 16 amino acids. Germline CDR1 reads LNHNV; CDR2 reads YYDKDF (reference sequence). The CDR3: CATSALYGGHQRKLFF. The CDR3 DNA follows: TGTGCCACCAGCGCCCTGTACGGGGGCCACCAAAGAAAACTGTTTTTT.

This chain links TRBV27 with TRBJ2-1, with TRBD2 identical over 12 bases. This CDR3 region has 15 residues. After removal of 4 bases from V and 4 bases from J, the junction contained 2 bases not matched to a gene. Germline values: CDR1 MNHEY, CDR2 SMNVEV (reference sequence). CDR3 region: CASSSGLAGYNEQFF. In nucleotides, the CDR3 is TGTGCCAGCAGTTCCGGACTAGCGGGGTACAATGAGCAGTTCTTC.

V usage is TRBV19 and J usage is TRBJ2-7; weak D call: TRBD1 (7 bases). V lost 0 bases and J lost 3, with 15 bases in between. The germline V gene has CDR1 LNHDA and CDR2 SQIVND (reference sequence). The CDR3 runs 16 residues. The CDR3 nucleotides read TGTGCCAGTAGTATAGAGAGGGGGGACAGCAACTACGAGCAGTACTTC. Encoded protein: CASSIERGDSNYEQYF.

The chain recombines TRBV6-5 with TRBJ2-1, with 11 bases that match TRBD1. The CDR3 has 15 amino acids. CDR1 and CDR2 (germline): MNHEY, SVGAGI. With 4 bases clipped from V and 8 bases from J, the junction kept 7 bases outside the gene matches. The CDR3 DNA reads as TGTGCCAGCAGTTCTTGGCGGGACAGGGGGTATGAGCAGTTCTTC. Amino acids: CASSSWRDRGYEQFF.

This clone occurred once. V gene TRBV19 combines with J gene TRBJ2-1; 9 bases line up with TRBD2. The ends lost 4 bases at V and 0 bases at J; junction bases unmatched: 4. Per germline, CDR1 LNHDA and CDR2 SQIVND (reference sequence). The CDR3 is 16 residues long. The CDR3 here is CASSNIAGVSYNEQFF. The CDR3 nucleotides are TGTGCCAGTAGTAACATAGCGGGAGTCTCCTACAATGAGCAGTTCTTC.

The CDR3 is CASSLVSGRPGETQYF. The CDR3 nucleotides read TGTGCCAGCAGCTTGGTTAGCGGGAGGCCAGGAGAGACCCAGTACTTC. The chain carries TRBV11-3 and TRBJ2-5, with 10 bases identical to TRBD2. The CDR3 contains 16 residues. Germline V lookup: CDR1 SGHNT, CDR2 YENEEA. V shed 3 bases, J shed 4 bases, and the junction held 8 bases outside the gene matches.

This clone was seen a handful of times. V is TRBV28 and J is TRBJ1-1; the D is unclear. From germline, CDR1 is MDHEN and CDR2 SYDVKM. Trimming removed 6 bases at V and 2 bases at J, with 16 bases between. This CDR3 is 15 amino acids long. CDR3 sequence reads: CASSLRAGYNTEAFF. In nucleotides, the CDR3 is TGTGCCAGCAGCCTGAGGGCCGGATATAACACTGAAGCTTTCTTT.

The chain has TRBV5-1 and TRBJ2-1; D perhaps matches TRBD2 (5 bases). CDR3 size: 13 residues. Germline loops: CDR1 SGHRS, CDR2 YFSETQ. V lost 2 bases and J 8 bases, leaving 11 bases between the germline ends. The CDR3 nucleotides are TGCGCCAGCAGCTTCGGGGTCAGCGATGAGCAGTTCTTC. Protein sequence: CASSFGVSDEQFF.

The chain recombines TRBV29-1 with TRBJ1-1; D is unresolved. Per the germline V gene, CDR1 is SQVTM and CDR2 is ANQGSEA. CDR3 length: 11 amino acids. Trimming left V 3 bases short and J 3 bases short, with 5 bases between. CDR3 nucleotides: TGCAGCGTTGATTCGCACACTGAAGCTTTCTTT. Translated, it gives CSVDSHTEAFF.

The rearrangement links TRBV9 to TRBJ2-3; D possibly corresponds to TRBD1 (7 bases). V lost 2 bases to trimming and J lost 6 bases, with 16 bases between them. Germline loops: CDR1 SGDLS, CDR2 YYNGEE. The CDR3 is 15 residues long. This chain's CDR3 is CASSVWSGGQDTQYF. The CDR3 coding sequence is TGTGCCAGCAGCGTTTGGTCAGGGGGGCAGGATACGCAGTATTTT. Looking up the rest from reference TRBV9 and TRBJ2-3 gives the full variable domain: DSGVTQTPKHLITATGQRVTLRCSPRSGDLSVYWYQQSLDQGLQFLIQYYNGEERAKGNILERFSAQQFPDLHSELNLSSLELGDSALYFCASSVWSGGQDTQYFGPGTRLTVL.

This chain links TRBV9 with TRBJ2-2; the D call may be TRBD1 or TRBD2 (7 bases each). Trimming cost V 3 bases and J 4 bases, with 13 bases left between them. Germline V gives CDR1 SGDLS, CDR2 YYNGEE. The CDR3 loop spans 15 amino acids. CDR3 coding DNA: TGTGCCAGCAGCGGACTAGCAGGGGGCACCGGGGAGCTGTTTTTT. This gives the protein CASSGLAGGTGELFF.

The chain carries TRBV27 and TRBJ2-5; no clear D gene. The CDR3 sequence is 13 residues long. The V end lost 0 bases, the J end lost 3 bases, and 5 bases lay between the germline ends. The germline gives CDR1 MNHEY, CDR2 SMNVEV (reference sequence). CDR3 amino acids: CASSLSMEETQYF. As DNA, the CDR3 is TGTGCCAGCAGTTTATCGATGGAAGAGACCCAGTACTTC.

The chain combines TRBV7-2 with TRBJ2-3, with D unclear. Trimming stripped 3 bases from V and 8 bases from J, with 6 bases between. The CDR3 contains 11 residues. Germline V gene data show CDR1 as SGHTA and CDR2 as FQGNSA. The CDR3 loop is CASSFVGTQYF. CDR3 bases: TGTGCCAGCAGCTTCGTGGGTACGCAGTATTTT.

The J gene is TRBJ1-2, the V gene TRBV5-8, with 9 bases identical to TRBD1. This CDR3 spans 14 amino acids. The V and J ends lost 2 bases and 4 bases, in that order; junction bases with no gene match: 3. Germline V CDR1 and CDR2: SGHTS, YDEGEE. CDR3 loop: CASSFGTGSYGYTF. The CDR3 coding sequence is TGTGCCAGCAGCTTCGGGACAGGGAGCTATGGCTACACCTTC.

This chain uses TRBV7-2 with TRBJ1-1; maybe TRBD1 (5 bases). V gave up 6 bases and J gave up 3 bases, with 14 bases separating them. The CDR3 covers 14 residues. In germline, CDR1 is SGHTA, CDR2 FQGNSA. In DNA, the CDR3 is TGTGCCAGCAGGACAGTAAGAGCGGACACTGAAGCTTTCTTT. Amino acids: CASRTVRADTEAFF.

The CDR3 nucleotides read TGCGCCAGCAGCTCCCTACCGACAGGGAATACCTACGAGCAGTACTTC. Encoded protein: CASSSLPTGNTYEQYF. The chain uses TRBV5-1 and TRBJ2-7, with 7 bases aligning to TRBD1. The trim removed 3 bases at V and 2 bases at J, leaving 11 bases unmatched. Germline lookup yields CDR1 SGHRS and CDR2 YFSETQ. There are 16 residues in the CDR3.

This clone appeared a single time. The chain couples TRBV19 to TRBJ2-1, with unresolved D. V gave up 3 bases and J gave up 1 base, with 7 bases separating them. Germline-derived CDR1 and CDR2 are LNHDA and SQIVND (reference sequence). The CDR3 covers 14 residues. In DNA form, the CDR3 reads TGTGCCAGTAGTATGGTACCGTCCTACAATGAGCAGTTCTTC. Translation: CASSMVPSYNEQFF. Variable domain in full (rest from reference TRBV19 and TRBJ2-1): DGGITQSPKYLFRKEGQNVTLSCEQNLNHDAMYWYRQDPGQGLRLIYYSQIVNDFQKGDIAEGYSVSREKKESFPLTVTSAQKNPTAFYLCASSMVPSYNEQFFGPGTRLTVL.

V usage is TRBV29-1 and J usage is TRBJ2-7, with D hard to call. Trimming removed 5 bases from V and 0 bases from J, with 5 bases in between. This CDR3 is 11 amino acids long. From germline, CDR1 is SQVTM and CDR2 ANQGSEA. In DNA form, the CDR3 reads TGCAGCGTTTCCCGCTCCTACGAGCAGTACTTC. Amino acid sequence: CSVSRSYEQYF.

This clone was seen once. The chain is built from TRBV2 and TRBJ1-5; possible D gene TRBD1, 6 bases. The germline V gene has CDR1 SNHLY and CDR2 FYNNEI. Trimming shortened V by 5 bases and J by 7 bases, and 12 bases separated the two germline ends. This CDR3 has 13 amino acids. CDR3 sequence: CASSKQGTQPQHF. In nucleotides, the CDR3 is TGTGCCAGCAGTAAACAGGGTACGCAGCCCCAGCATTTT.

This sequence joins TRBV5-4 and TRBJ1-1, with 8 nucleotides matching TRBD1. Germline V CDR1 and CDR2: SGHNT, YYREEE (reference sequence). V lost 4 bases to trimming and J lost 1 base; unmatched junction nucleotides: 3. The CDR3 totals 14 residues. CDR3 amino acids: CASSAGGWNTEAFF. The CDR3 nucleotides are TGTGCCAGCAGCGCAGGGGGCTGGAACACTGAAGCTTTCTTT.